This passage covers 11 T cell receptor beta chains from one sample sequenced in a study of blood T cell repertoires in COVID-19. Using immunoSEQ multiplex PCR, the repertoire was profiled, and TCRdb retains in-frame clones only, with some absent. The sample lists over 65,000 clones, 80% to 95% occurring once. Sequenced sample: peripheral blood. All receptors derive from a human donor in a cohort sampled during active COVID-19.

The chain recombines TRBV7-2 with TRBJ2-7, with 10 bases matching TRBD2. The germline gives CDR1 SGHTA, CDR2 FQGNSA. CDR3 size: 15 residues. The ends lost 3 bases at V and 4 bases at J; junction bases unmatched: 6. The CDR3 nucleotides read TGTGCCAGCAGCTTGGGCTTAGCGGGGGGTTACGAGCAGTACTTC. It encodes CASSLGLAGGYEQYF.

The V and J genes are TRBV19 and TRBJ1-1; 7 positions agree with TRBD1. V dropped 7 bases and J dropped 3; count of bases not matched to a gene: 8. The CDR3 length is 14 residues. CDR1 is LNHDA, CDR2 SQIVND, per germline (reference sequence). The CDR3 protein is CASIKEGADTEAFF. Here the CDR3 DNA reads TGTGCCAGTATCAAGGAGGGGGCAGACACTGAAGCTTTCTTT.

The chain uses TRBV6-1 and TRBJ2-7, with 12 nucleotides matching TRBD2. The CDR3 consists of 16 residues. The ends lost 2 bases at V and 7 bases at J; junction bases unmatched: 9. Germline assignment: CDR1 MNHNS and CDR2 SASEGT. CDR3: CASSELTSGGLGEQYF. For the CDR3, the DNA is TGTGCCAGCAGTGAACTGACTAGCGGGGGCCTGGGGGAGCAGTACTTC.

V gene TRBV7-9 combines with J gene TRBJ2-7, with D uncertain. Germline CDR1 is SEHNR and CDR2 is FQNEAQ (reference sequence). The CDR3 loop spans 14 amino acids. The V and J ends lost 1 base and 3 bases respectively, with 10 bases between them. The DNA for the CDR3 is TGTGCCAGCAGCTTAGTGGGCAGGAACTACGAGCAGTACTTC. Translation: CASSLVGRNYEQYF.

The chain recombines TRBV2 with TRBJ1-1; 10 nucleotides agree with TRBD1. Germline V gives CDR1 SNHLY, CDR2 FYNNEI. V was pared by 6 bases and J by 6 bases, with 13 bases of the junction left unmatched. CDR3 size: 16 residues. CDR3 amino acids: CASRTTLTGGRAEAFF. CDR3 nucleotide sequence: TGTGCCAGCAGGACGACCCTGACAGGGGGCCGAGCTGAAGCTTTCTTT.

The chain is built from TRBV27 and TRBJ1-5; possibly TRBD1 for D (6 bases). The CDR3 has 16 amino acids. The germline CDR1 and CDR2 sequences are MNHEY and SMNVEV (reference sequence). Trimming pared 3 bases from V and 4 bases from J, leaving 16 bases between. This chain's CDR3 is CASSFNPDRVNQPQHF. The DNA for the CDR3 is TGTGCCAGCAGTTTTAATCCGGACAGAGTGAATCAGCCCCAGCATTTT.

The CDR3 bases are TGTGCCAGTAGTATAGGACAGGGCAGGGTGGAACTGTTTTTT. This codes for CASSIGQGRVELFF. The genes are TRBV19 and TRBJ1-4; 7 positions agree with TRBD1. From germline, CDR1 is LNHDA and CDR2 SQIVND (reference sequence). This CDR3 comprises 14 residues. J gave up 12 bases and V 1 base, and 8 bases lay outside the gene matches.

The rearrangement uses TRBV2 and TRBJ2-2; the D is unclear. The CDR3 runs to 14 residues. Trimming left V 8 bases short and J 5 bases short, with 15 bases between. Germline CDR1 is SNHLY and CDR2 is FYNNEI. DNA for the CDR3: TGTGCCAGCTTTCTGGGCACCGGAACCGGGGAGCTGTTTTTT. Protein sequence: CASFLGTGTGELFF. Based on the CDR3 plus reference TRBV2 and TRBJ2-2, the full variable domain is EPEVTQTPSHQVTQMGQEVILRCVPISNHLYFYWYRQILGQKVEFLVSFYNNEISEKSEIFDDQFSVERPDGSNFTLKIRSTKLEDSAMYFCASFLGTGTGELFFGEGSRLTVL.

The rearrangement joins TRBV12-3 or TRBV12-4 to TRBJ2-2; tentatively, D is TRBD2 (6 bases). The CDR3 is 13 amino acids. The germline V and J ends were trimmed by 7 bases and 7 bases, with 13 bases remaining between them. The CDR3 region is CASISGVRGELFF. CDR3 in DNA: TGTGCCAGCATCTCGGGGGTCCGCGGGGAGCTGTTTTTT.

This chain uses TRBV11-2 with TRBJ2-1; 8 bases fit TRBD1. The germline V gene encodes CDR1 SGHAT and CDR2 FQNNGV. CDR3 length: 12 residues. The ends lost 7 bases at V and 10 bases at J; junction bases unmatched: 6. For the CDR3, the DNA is TGTGCCAGCAACCAACAGGGGGACGAGCAGTTCTTC. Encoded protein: CASNQQGDEQFF.

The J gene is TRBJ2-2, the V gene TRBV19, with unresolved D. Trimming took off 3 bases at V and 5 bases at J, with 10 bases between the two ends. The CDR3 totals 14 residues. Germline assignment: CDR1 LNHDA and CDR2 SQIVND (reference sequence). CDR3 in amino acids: CASSIRVLTGELFF. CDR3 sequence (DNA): TGTGCCAGTAGTATTCGGGTACTTACCGGGGAGCTGTTTTTT.